The next 8 T cell receptor beta chains were all read from a single sample in a study of T cells in Graves' hyperthyroidism and ophthalmopathy. RNA transcripts yielded amplified TCR beta CDR3 regions. The study used the HTBI primer set for a first-round RT-PCR of the TCR CDR3. One entry per CDR3 protein, called by TCRdb with MiXCR from the multiplex PCR reads. The top ten hold about 18% of the sample, which has approximately 400,000 distinct CDR3 sequences, around 13% seen once. Sequencing was carried out using blood. Receptors were obtained from a woman aged 25 to 45 with Graves' ophthalmopathy.

This clonotype has ten or more counts. V is TRBV28 and J is TRBJ1-1; a weak D match, TRBD1 (5 bases). Germline V gives CDR1 MDHEN, CDR2 SYDVKM. Trimming removed 6 bases from V and 8 bases from J, with 22 bases in between. This CDR3 has 15 residues. CDR3 nucleotides: TGTGCCAGCAGCCGCCGGGACTTCGGGGGACTCGAAGCTTTCTTT. It is translated as CASSRRDFGGLEAFF. The whole variable domain, filled in from reference TRBV28 and TRBJ1-1, reads DVKVTQSSRYLVKRTGEKVFLECVQDMDHENMFWYRQDPGLGLRLIYFSYDVKMKEKGDIPEGYSVSREKKERFSLILESASTNQTSMYLCASSRRDFGGLEAFFGQGTRLTVV.

This clonotype was seen more than once but under ten times. The gene calls are TRBV24-1 and TRBJ2-3; D unresolved. Germline V gene sequence: CDR1 KGHDR, CDR2 SFDVKD. Trimming removed 9 bases from V and 8 bases from J, with 14 bases in between. The CDR3 consists of 12 residues. CDR3 sequence (DNA): TGTGCCACCGGACCAACTAAAGGTACGCAGTATTTT. Translated, it gives CATGPTKGTQYF.

This clonotype occurred many times. J is TRBJ2-2 and V is TRBV3-1; D ambiguous. This CDR3 has 15 residues. The V end was cut by 1 base, the J end by 4 bases, with 10 bases between. From germline, CDR1 is LGHDT and CDR2 YNNKEL (reference sequence). The DNA for the CDR3 is TGTGCCAGCAGCCAAGTTATGTGGATCACCGGGGAGCTGTTTTTT. Its protein is CASSQVMWITGELFF.

This clonotype has at least ten counts. V usage is TRBV4-1 and J usage is TRBJ2-5, with 7 bases matching TRBD2. The CDR3 contains 13 residues. Germline assignment: CDR1 MGHRA and CDR2 YSYEKL. V gave up 10 bases and J gave up 3 bases; unmatched junction bases: 8. CDR3 loop: CATPTSKKETQYF. The DNA of the CDR3 is TGCGCCACCCCGACTAGCAAGAAAGAGACCCAGTACTTC.

The sample holds a few counts of this clonotype. This chain uses TRBV6-1 with TRBJ1-1; 8 positions agree with TRBD1. Germline loops: CDR1 MNHNS, CDR2 SASEGT. The CDR3 sequence is 15 residues long. The junction had 9 bases not matched to a gene; V was cut back by 6 bases and J by 3 bases. CDR3 region: CASRQWTGLDTEAFF. CDR3 nucleotides: TGTGCCAGCAGACAATGGACAGGGCTAGACACTGAAGCTTTCTTT.

This chain links TRBV12-3 or TRBV12-4 with TRBJ2-7; 10 nucleotides align to TRBD2. V dropped 9 bases and J dropped 3; count of bases not matched to a gene: 8. This CDR3 comprises 14 residues. CDR3 in amino acids: CASRRASGSYEQYF. The CDR3 nucleotides read TGTGCCAGTCGGAGGGCTAGCGGGAGCTACGAGCAGTACTTC.

The V gene is TRBV5-1, the J gene TRBJ1-2, with D possibly being TRBD1 (6 bases). This CDR3 contains 18 residues. V was shortened by 3 bases and J by 0 bases, with 21 bases between the two germline ends. The V gene's germline CDR1 is SGHRS and CDR2 YFSETQ. CDR3 in DNA: TGCGCCAGCAGCTCTATCTACCAGGGGTCTAAAGCTAACTATGGCTACACCTTC. Protein sequence: CASSSIYQGSKANYGYTF.

This clonotype was observed a few times. The CDR3 sequence: CASRQTGLSSYEQYF. The CDR3 region has the DNA TGTGCCAGCAGACAGACAGGGTTGAGCTCCTACGAGCAGTACTTC. V usage is TRBV6-1 and J usage is TRBJ2-7, with TRBD1 matching over 7 bases. Losses at the gene ends were 6 bases for V and 0 bases for J; bases not matched to a gene: 8. CDR3 length: 15 amino acids. The germline CDR1 and CDR2 sequences are MNHNS and SASEGT.